Presented here are 8 T cell receptor beta chains from one specimen sequenced in a study of regulatory T cells in long-lasting Graves disease. Building of the TCR beta libraries involved iRepertoire HTBI primers and Arm-PCR of CDR3 regions. TCRdb ran MiXCR on the multiplex PCR reads and lists one entry per CDR3 protein. This table has hundreds of thousands of distinct CDR3 sequences, over 15% appearing once. Noted time point: newly diagnosed GD, antithyroid drugs for less than 3 months. PBMCs were the source of the RNA used for TCR sequencing. A further study also used this sample, focusing on T cells in Graves' hyperthyroidism and ophthalmopathy.

The input for sequencing was peripheral blood mononuclear cells (PBMCs), taken at new diagnosis, from a patient treated with antithyroid drugs. The source is a man aged 40-49 years with Graves disease.

This clonotype appeared many times. This chain connects TRBV24-1 to TRBJ2-3, with a tentative D call TRBD1 (7 bases). V lost 4 bases, J lost 3 bases, and 16 bases lay in between. Germline V gene data show CDR1 as KGHDR and CDR2 as SFDVKD. The CDR3 runs to 16 residues. Here the CDR3 reads CATSDRNRGGTDTQYF. CDR3 nucleotide sequence: TGTGCCACCAGTGACCGAAACAGGGGAGGAACAGATACGCAGTATTTT.

This clonotype was seen many times. The V gene is TRBV7-9, the J gene TRBJ2-1, with 8 nucleotides matching TRBD2. CDR1 is SEHNR, CDR2 FQNEAQ, per germline (reference sequence). J was trimmed by 7 bases and V by 1 base; bases with no gene match: 12. The CDR3 contains 17 residues. CDR3 nucleotides: TGTGCCAGCAGCTTAGATCTGTCCAGCGGGGGTCAGAATGAGCAGTTCTTC. Its protein is CASSLDLSSGGQNEQFF.

DNA for the CDR3: TGTGCCAGCAGTCAACAGGGGCAGTATCAGCCCCAGCATTTT. It translates to CASSQQGQYQPQHF. V is TRBV2 and J is TRBJ1-5; TRBD1 agrees at 7 bases. J gave up 5 bases and V 5 bases, and 6 bases lay outside the gene matches. The CDR3 sequence is 14 residues long. Germline V gene sequence: CDR1 SNHLY, CDR2 FYNNEI.

Many counts were recorded for this clonotype. The chain recombines TRBV11-3 with TRBJ1-1, with D unresolved. Germline V gene data show CDR1 as SGHNT and CDR2 as YENEEA. This CDR3 region has 14 residues. The V gene lost 5 bases and the J gene lost 3 bases, with 13 bases spanning the gap. The CDR3 bases are TGTGCCAGCAGCCGACCCCAAATTCACACTGAAGCTTTCTTT. It encodes CASSRPQIHTEAFF.

The chain recombines TRBV18 with TRBJ1-4, with D hard to call. V was clipped by 2 bases and J by 7 bases, with 17 bases between them. Germline V gene lookup returns CDR1 KGHSH and CDR2 LQKENI. The CDR3 sequence is 16 residues long. CDR3 bases: TGTGCCAGCTCACCAGGGGATTTCTGGGTATCTGAAAAACTGTTTTTT. Its protein product is CASSPGDFWVSEKLFF.

This clonotype was detected a few times. The chain couples TRBV27 to TRBJ2-7; 8 nucleotides align to TRBD1. Unmatched junction bases numbered 15, after V lost 8 bases and J lost 6 bases. CDR1 is MNHEY, CDR2 SMNVEV, per germline (reference sequence). CDR3 size: 15 residues. The CDR3 nucleotides read TGTGCCAGCGGAAGACCGGACAGGGTTACCGGCGAGCAGTACTTC. Translating gives CASGRPDRVTGEQYF.

This clonotype was detected ten times or more. V gene TRBV6-5 combines with J gene TRBJ1-5; TRBD1 aligns across 7 bases. This CDR3 has 15 amino acids. The junction had 4 bases not matched to a gene; V was cut back by 2 bases and J by 3 bases. Germline CDR1 MNHEY, CDR2 SVGAGI. The CDR3 DNA follows: TGTGCCAGCAGTTACCGGGACAGCAACAATCAGCCCCAGCATTTT. The encoded protein is CASSYRDSNNQPQHF.

The gene calls are TRBV3-1 and TRBJ2-2, with TRBD1 matching over 8 bases. J gave up 7 bases and V 3 bases, and 19 bases lay outside the gene matches. Per germline, CDR1 LGHDT and CDR2 YNNKEL (reference sequence). The CDR3 consists of 19 residues. The CDR3 region is CASSQAPRKDRVYGGELFF. DNA for the CDR3: TGTGCCAGCAGCCAGGCCCCGAGAAAGGACAGGGTATATGGCGGGGAGCTGTTTTTT.